In its sample, the clone carrying this T cell receptor (beta chain) was seen many times. The target antigen is unknown. This record comes from a study of spatial heterogeneity in lung cancer. Study overall: Each unique TCR and UMI combination was seen more than ten times on average in raw reads. The study's findings and limits: Ubiquitous, expanded tumor-derived TCRs were more frequently observed in blood at resection than at follow-up.

Time point given: sample taken at primary tumor resection. Whole RNA obtained from tumor, nontumor lung or frozen PBMC underwent sequencing without sorting. Untreated early-stage non-small cell lung cancer patients, fewer than 85 in total, were the donors. The library protocol tagged each TCR cDNA with a unique molecular identifier. TCRdb used MiXCR to reprocess the 5' RACE reads, holding one entry per CDR3 protein. The data show about 15,000 distinct CDR3 sequences, about 10% seen once. The CDR3 sequence is 12 residues long. Trimming cost V 4 bases and J 10 bases, with 10 bases left between them. The germline CDR1 and CDR2 sequences are LGHDT and YNNKEL (reference sequence).

The chain combines TRBV3-1 with TRBJ2-2; D is perhaps TRBD2 (6 bases). The TCR comes from a female donor with early-stage non-small cell lung cancer. The sequencing used PBMCs, collected at surgery. CDR3 bases: TGTGCCAGCAGCCGACTAGGTTTGGAGCTGTTTTTT. This encodes CASSRLGLELFF.